This passage covers 25 T cell receptor beta chains from one sample sequenced in a study of Graves' ophthalmopathy and Graves' hyperthyroidism. Transcripts of RNA were the source for amplifying TCR beta CDR3 regions. Second-round multiplex PCR came after first-round RT-PCR with HTBI primers. One entry per CDR3 protein results from TCRdb running MiXCR on the multiplex PCR reads. Of some 380,000 distinct CDR3 sequences listed, 15% to 17% are singletons. The material sequenced was peripheral blood. The source of these receptors is a young woman with stable Graves' hyperthyroidism.

This sequence joins TRBV5-1 and TRBJ2-2; no definite D call. Germline CDR1 and CDR2: SGHRS and YFSETQ. This CDR3 region has 12 residues. Trimming removed 3 bases at V and 7 bases at J, with 7 bases between. DNA for the CDR3: TGCGCCAGCAGCTACCCTAGCGGGGAGCTGTTTTTT. Its protein product is CASSYPSGELFF.

Ten or more counts support this clonotype. V is TRBV12-3 or TRBV12-4 and J is TRBJ1-5; 8 positions agree with TRBD1. The CDR3 is made up of 14 amino acids. The junction had 6 bases not matched to a gene; V was cut back by 6 bases and J by 5 bases. The CDR3 loop is CASRHRGEDQPQHF. DNA of the CDR3: TGTGCCAGCAGACACAGGGGGGAGGATCAGCCCCAGCATTTT.

This clonotype was seen more than once but under ten times. The chain has TRBV11-3 and TRBJ1-1, with unresolved D. CDR1 is SGHNT, CDR2 YENEEA, per germline. The germline V and J ends were trimmed by 1 base and 0 bases, with 9 bases remaining between them. The length of the CDR3 is 15 residues. CDR3 protein: CASSLAFGLNTEAFF. The CDR3 nucleotides are TGTGCCAGCAGCTTAGCATTTGGCCTGAACACTGAAGCTTTCTTT.

In this sample, this clonotype turned up many times. A much more abundant neighbour one base away suggests this may be a read error. The chain uses TRBV6-2 or TRBV6-3 and TRBJ1-1, with 9 bases matching TRBD1. CDR3 length: 15 residues. CDR1 is MNHEY and CDR2 is SVGEGT in the germline V gene. The CDR3, as DNA: TGTGCCAGCAGTTACTGGGGACAGGGCTACACTGAAGCTCTCTTT. It translates to CASSYWGQGYTEALF.

The sample holds a few counts of this clonotype. The V gene is TRBV7-2, the J gene TRBJ2-5, with D tentatively TRBD1 (5 bases). Germline V gives CDR1 SGHTA, CDR2 FQGNSA. The V end was cut by 1 base, the J end by 4 bases, with 10 bases between. The CDR3 is made up of 14 amino acids. CDR3 nucleotides: TGTGCCAGCAGCTTAGGGGGCACATTAGAGACCCAGTACTTC. Amino acid sequence: CASSLGGTLETQYF.

This clonotype was seen repeatedly, ten times or more. V and J are TRBV6-1 and TRBJ2-7, with TRBD1 matching over 11 bases. Trimming at V came to 2 bases and at J to 3 bases, leaving 6 bases not matched to a gene. There are 16 residues in the CDR3. Germline CDR1 is MNHNS and CDR2 is SASEGT. CDR3 coding DNA: TGTGCCAGCAGTGAAAGCCTCGGGACAGGGGGCTACGAGCAGTACTTC. The encoded protein is CASSESLGTGGYEQYF.

J is TRBJ2-4 and V is TRBV11-2; 7 bases agree with TRBD1. Unmatched junction bases numbered 14, after V lost 1 base and J lost 2 bases. This CDR3 is built from 19 residues. The germline CDR1 and CDR2 sequences are SGHAT and FQNNGV. The CDR3, as DNA: TGTGCCAGCAGCTTAGGAGCCCCTGGACAGGTTCTCTCCAAAAACATTCAGTACTTC. Translating gives CASSLGAPGQVLSKNIQYF.

This clonotype was counted only a few times. A much larger clone is a single base away; this may be a read error. The genes are TRBV12-3 or TRBV12-4 and TRBJ1-5; D is possibly TRBD1 (6 bases). CDR3 length: 13 amino acids. DNA of the CDR3: TGTGTCAGCAGTTTTGGGGGGCGGCAGCCCCAGCATTTT. This encodes CVSSFGGRQPQHF.

Only a few counts were recorded for this clonotype. Given a far larger clone just one base away, this is likely a sequencing read error. This chain connects TRBV6-5 to TRBJ2-2; D is unclear. V was cut by 4 bases and J by 1 base, with 4 bases left in between. The CDR3 is made up of 13 amino acids. Germline V lookup: CDR1 MNHEY, CDR2 SVGAGI. Here the CDR3 reads CASSSMNTGELFF. The CDR3 DNA reads TGTGCCAGCAGTTCAATGAACACCGGGGAGCTGTTTTTT.

On this clonotype itself: Mismatch with germline at one junction end may stem from a read error. The chain links TRBV13 to TRBJ1-2; perhaps TRBD1 as D (6 bases). Germline CDR1 reads PRHDT; CDR2 reads FYEKMQ (reference sequence). CDR3 length equals 15 residues. CDR3 loop: CASSLGGTGHYGCTF. The CDR3 nucleotides read TGTGCCAGCAGCTTGGGTGGAACAGGGCACTATGGCTGCACCTTC.

The rearrangement uses TRBV20-1 and TRBJ2-5, with D maybe TRBD2 (5 bases). CDR3 length: 12 amino acids. Germline CDR1 is DFQATT and CDR2 is SNEGSKA (reference sequence). Trimming removed 4 bases at V and 13 bases at J, with 19 bases between. In DNA form, the CDR3 reads TGCAGTGCTAAGCCTGCGGGCTCCCAAGGGTACTTC. It is translated as CSAKPAGSQGYF.

This clonotype was seen at least ten times. Written as DNA, the CDR3 is TGTGCCAGCAGCTTTCAGGACCGATTCCCTAATTCACCCCTCCACTTT. It is translated as CASSFQDRFPNSPLHF. This chain links TRBV7-9 with TRBJ1-6, with unresolved D. Germline CDR1 is SEHNR and CDR2 is FQNEAQ (reference sequence). Deletions cut 3 bases from V and 6 bases from J, with 15 bases between. There are 16 residues in the CDR3.

This clonotype was seen ten or more times. The chain has TRBV7-3 and TRBJ1-1; 7 positions agree with TRBD1. The V and J ends lost 5 bases and 3 bases, in that order; junction bases with no gene match: 9. This CDR3 has 15 amino acids. CDR1 SGHTA and CDR2 FQGTGA come from the germline V gene. The CDR3 DNA is TGTGCCAGCAGCGCAAGGCCCGACAGGGACACTGAAGCTTTCTTT. It specifies CASSARPDRDTEAFF.

This clonotype was recorded many times. The chain employs TRBV5-1 and TRBJ1-1, with TRBD1 matching over 7 bases. J gave up 5 bases and V 2 bases, and 12 bases lay outside the gene matches. CDR1 and CDR2 (germline): SGHRS, YFSETQ. This CDR3 comprises 16 residues. The CDR3 DNA reads TGCGCCAGCAGCTTAACTAGGTCAGGGGGGAGTACTGAAGCTTTCTTT. Translation gives CASSLTRSGGSTEAFF.

In its sample, this clonotype was seen many times. The chain links TRBV19 to TRBJ2-2; 7 bases agree with TRBD1. Germline V gene sequence: CDR1 LNHDA, CDR2 SQIVND (reference sequence). V lost 5 bases to trimming and J lost 0 bases; unmatched junction nucleotides: 6. CDR3 length: 16 amino acids. The CDR3 DNA reads TGTGCCAGTAGTCCCATGCAGGGGGCGAACACCGGGGAGCTGTTTTTT. Its protein product is CASSPMQGANTGELFF.

V usage is TRBV9 and J usage is TRBJ2-5; 9 bases fit TRBD2. V shed 0 bases and J 5 bases; nucleotides not matched to a gene: 8. This CDR3 has 16 residues. Germline V gene lookup returns CDR1 SGDLS and CDR2 YYNGEE. CDR3 amino acids: CASSVGSSGGPETQYF. The CDR3 DNA sequence: TGTGCCAGCAGCGTAGGGTCCAGCGGGGGGCCGGAGACCCAGTACTTC.

A word on this clonotype: This may stem from a read error, because a much larger clone lies one nucleotide away. The chain carries TRBV28 and TRBJ1-1, with TRBD1 as a possible D gene (6 bases). The CDR3 is made up of 15 amino acids. Looked up from germline, CDR1 is MDHEN and CDR2 is SYDVKM. The CDR3 DNA follows: TGTGCCAGCAGTTTTCCCGGAGGGGGTCTGTCTGAATCTTTCTTT. Protein sequence: CASSFPGGGLSESFF.

On this clonotype: This may arise from a read error, as a much more abundant clone is one base away. This chain uses TRBV29-1 with TRBJ2-7; D not certain. The CDR3 totals 12 residues. Trimming pared 7 bases from V and 2 bases from J, leaving 12 bases between. Germline assignment: CDR1 SQVTM and CDR2 ANQGSEA. The CDR3 protein is CSAALDTYEQYF. The CDR3 coding sequence is TGCAGCGCCGCGCTGGATACCTACGAGCAGTACTTC.

This clonotype was counted ten times or more. This sequence joins TRBV10-3 and TRBJ1-2, with no clear D. Trimming shortened V by 3 bases and J by 0 bases, and 11 bases separated the two germline ends. Germline CDR1 ENHRY, CDR2 SYGVKD. This CDR3 spans 15 amino acids. This CDR3 reads CAISDPWQPNYGYTF. DNA of the CDR3: TGTGCCATCAGTGATCCCTGGCAGCCTAACTATGGCTACACCTTC.

This clonotype was seen ten or more times. The chain has TRBV11-3 and TRBJ2-5; the match to TRBD1 covers 7 bases. Germline V gives CDR1 SGHNT, CDR2 YENEEA. V lost 3 bases and J lost 2; bases outside the gene matches: 3. The CDR3 extends over 14 amino acids. CDR3 DNA sequence: TGTGCCAGCAGCTTCGGACAGGATCAAGAGACCCAGTACTTC. Protein sequence: CASSFGQDQETQYF.

This clonotype was recorded many times. J is TRBJ1-3 and V is TRBV12-3 or TRBV12-4, with TRBD1 matching 7 bases. With V trimmed by 5 bases and J by 2 bases, 12 bases remained unmatched. The CDR3 is made up of 17 amino acids. The CDR3 DNA is TGTGCCAGCAGTCTAACCAGGGACAGTTGGGCTGGAAACACCATATATTTT. This codes for CASSLTRDSWAGNTIYF.

This chain uses TRBV5-1 with TRBJ2-7; TRBD2 matches 10 bases. This CDR3 region has 15 residues. With 4 bases clipped from V and 6 bases from J, the junction kept 10 bases outside the gene matches. Germline V gene sequence: CDR1 SGHRS, CDR2 YFSETQ. CDR3 coding DNA: TGCGCCAGCAGCCAAACTAGCGGGGTTGTATTCGAGCAGTACTTC. Residues: CASSQTSGVVFEQYF.

This clonotype showed up many times. The chain is built from TRBV7-4 and TRBJ1-5; no clear D gene. Germline CDR1 reads SGHVT; CDR2 reads SQSDAQ. Trimming cost V 5 bases and J 8 bases, with 19 bases left between them. This CDR3 region has 15 residues. The CDR3 nucleotides are TGTGCCAGCAGCCCCTCCCGACTGGTGGCTGAGCCCCAGCATTTT. This gives the protein CASSPSRLVAEPQHF.

This clonotype was seen at least ten times. The rearrangement joins TRBV6-1 to TRBJ2-7; possible D gene TRBD1, 5 bases. V was clipped by 4 bases and J by 4 bases, with 14 bases between them. The CDR3 is 14 residues long. Germline V gene data show CDR1 as MNHNS and CDR2 as SASEGT. As DNA, the CDR3 is TGTGCCAGCAGTGGGGGCGATGGGGTTTACGAGCAGTACTTC. Translation: CASSGGDGVYEQYF.

This clonotype was detected many times. The chain carries TRBV11-1 and TRBJ2-7, with D possibly matching TRBD2 (6 bases). This CDR3 is 15 amino acids long. Germline V lookup: CDR1 SGHAT, CDR2 FQDESV (reference sequence). The V end lost 6 bases, the J end lost 0 bases, and 15 bases lay between the germline ends. Written as DNA, the CDR3 is TGTGCCAGCAGTTATTATAGCGGATCCTCCTACGAGCAGTACTTC. Translation: CASSYYSGSSYEQYF.